The 17 T cell receptor beta chains reported below all come from one sample, sequenced in a study of cytomegalovirus exposure and HLA in healthy donors. The primer mix had 60 Vbeta and 13 Jbeta primers. Sequencing was performed with immunoSEQ multiplex PCR; in TCRdb, only in-frame clones are kept and a portion is missing. The sample yields roughly 150,000 clones, of which the top ten take up around 1.5%. Sequencing input: PBMCs. The receptor set was obtained from a woman between 45 and 65 years old in good health and CMV-seronegative.

The gene calls are TRBV9 and TRBJ1-2; unclear D gene. V shed 3 bases and J shed 1 base, with 4 bases lying between them. The CDR3 length is 12 residues. The germline V gene encodes CDR1 SGDLS and CDR2 YYNGEE. The CDR3 is CASSAVNYGYTF. The CDR3 DNA reads TGTGCCAGCAGCGCGGTTAACTATGGCTACACCTTC.

This chain links TRBV7-8 with TRBJ2-5, with a possible D match to TRBD2 (5 bases). CDR1 is SGHVS, CDR2 FQNEAQ, per germline. The CDR3 is made up of 15 amino acids. The V end lost 5 bases, the J end lost 4 bases, and 17 bases lay between the germline ends. The CDR3 DNA sequence: TGTGCCAGCAGCCCGAGGCCGAGGGTTGGAGAGACCCAGTACTTC. Its translation: CASSPRPRVGETQYF.

The V and J genes are TRBV30 and TRBJ2-5, with D possibly TRBD1 on 5 matching bases. Looked up from germline, CDR1 is GTSNPN and CDR2 is SVGIG (reference sequence). This CDR3 is built from 15 residues. Trimming took 4 bases from V and 1 from J, leaving 16 bases between them. The CDR3 sequence is CAWTLRRVGQETQYF. The DNA for the CDR3 is TGTGCCTGGACTCTACGCAGGGTAGGCCAAGAGACCCAGTACTTC.

The chain employs TRBV14 and TRBJ1-1; D is perhaps TRBD1 (5 bases). CDR3 length: 15 residues. The V gene lost 4 bases and the J gene lost 1 base, with 13 bases spanning the gap. CDR1 is SGHDN, CDR2 FVKESK, per germline. CDR3 in amino acids: CASSPMTAGNTEAFF. The CDR3 DNA reads TGTGCCAGCAGCCCTATGACAGCCGGGAACACTGAAGCTTTCTTT.

The chain uses TRBV27 and TRBJ2-7; 9 positions agree with TRBD1. The CDR3 loop spans 14 amino acids. V shed 3 bases and J 2 bases; nucleotides not matched to a gene: 2. Germline-derived CDR1 and CDR2 are MNHEY and SMNVEV (reference sequence). The CDR3 spells CASSLWDRAYEQYF. The CDR3, as DNA: TGTGCCAGCAGTTTGTGGGACAGGGCCTACGAGCAGTACTTC.

V gene TRBV2 combines with J gene TRBJ1-4, with D possibly matching TRBD1 (5 bases). CDR1 is SNHLY, CDR2 FYNNEI, per germline. V shed 6 bases and J shed 5 bases, with 16 bases lying between them. The CDR3 extends over 15 amino acids. Here the CDR3 reads CASSWAGVENEKLFF. CDR3 bases: TGTGCCAGCAGCTGGGCGGGGGTAGAGAATGAAAAACTGTTTTTT.

This sequence joins TRBV5-1 and TRBJ1-4, with TRBD1 matching over 8 bases. CDR1 and CDR2 (germline): SGHRS, YFSETQ. The CDR3 runs to 14 residues. The V segment lost 4 bases and the J segment 5 bases; nucleotides outside the gene matches: 4. The CDR3: CASSLDRANEKLFF. CDR3 in DNA: TGCGCCAGCAGCCTGGACAGGGCCAATGAAAAACTGTTTTTT.

V usage is TRBV6-5 and J usage is TRBJ1-2; possibly TRBD1 for D (6 bases). CDR3 size: 15 residues. CDR1 MNHEY and CDR2 SVGAGI come from the germline V gene. V lost 5 bases and J 3 bases, leaving 16 bases between the germline ends. CDR3 loop: CASSLTGLGDYGYTF. DNA of the CDR3: TGTGCCAGCAGTCTGACAGGTCTTGGGGACTATGGCTACACCTTC.

V is TRBV9 and J is TRBJ2-1; D is perhaps TRBD2 (5 bases). Germline-derived CDR1 and CDR2 are SGDLS and YYNGEE. V lost 4 bases and J lost 13, with 21 bases in between. This CDR3 region has 14 residues. The CDR3 sequence: CASSLGLSRQAQFF. The CDR3 nucleotides are TGTGCCAGCAGCCTCGGACTTTCCCGGCAGGCACAGTTCTTC. The full variable domain, rest sourced from reference TRBV9 and TRBJ2-1, is DSGVTQTPKHLITATGQRVTLRCSPRSGDLSVYWYQQSLDQGLQFLIQYYNGEERAKGNILERFSAQQFPDLHSELNLSSLELGDSALYFCASSLGLSRQAQFFGPGTRLTVL.

V gene TRBV6-1 combines with J gene TRBJ1-3, with D perhaps TRBD1 (5 bases). The CDR3 runs to 15 residues. V lost 2 bases to trimming and J lost 3 bases, with 11 bases between them. Germline V gene lookup returns CDR1 MNHNS and CDR2 SASEGT. CDR3 bases: TGTGCCAGCAGTGAAAGGGTCCAGGGTGGAAACACCATATATTTT. The encoded protein is CASSERVQGGNTIYF.

The chain links TRBV28 to TRBJ2-5; 10 positions match TRBD2. This CDR3 spans 15 amino acids. The V gene end was trimmed by 4 bases and the J gene end by 4 bases; junction bases not matched to a gene: 6. The germline V gene encodes CDR1 MDHEN and CDR2 SYDVKM. The CDR3 spells CASSSPLAGAETQYF. CDR3 nucleotides: TGTGCCAGCAGTTCCCCTCTAGCGGGAGCAGAGACCCAGTACTTC.

This chain joins TRBV4-1 and TRBJ2-7; 9 nucleotides agree with TRBD1. CDR1 is MGHRA and CDR2 is YSYEKL in the germline V gene. CDR3 length equals 17 residues. Losses at the gene ends were 2 bases for V and 2 bases for J; bases not matched to a gene: 10. The CDR3 coding sequence is TGCGCCAGCAGCCAAAAACAGGGGGCCGGTGTGGCCTACGAGCAGTACTTC. Amino acid sequence: CASSQKQGAGVAYEQYF.

CDR3 bases: TGTGCCAGCAGCGGAGGGACTGGGCAGACCCAGTACTTC. This encodes CASSGGTGQTQYF. V and J are TRBV5-4 and TRBJ2-5; possibly TRBD2 for D (6 bases). Trimming shortened V by 4 bases and J by 6 bases, and 13 bases separated the two germline ends. The CDR3 sequence is 13 residues long. Germline values: CDR1 SGHNT, CDR2 YYREEE (reference sequence).

V gene TRBV7-9 combines with J gene TRBJ1-2, with 8 bases matching TRBD1. The CDR3 contains 13 residues. V shed 5 bases, J shed 6 bases, and the junction held 5 bases outside the gene matches. From germline, CDR1 is SEHNR and CDR2 FQNEAQ (reference sequence). CDR3 sequence: CASSLGQGNGYTF. CDR3 nucleotide sequence: TGTGCCAGCAGCCTTGGACAGGGAAATGGCTACACCTTC.

This chain uses TRBV6-5 with TRBJ1-2, with D maybe TRBD1 (6 bases). The V gene lost 6 bases and the J gene lost 2 bases, with 16 bases spanning the gap. This CDR3 spans 15 amino acids. Germline V lookup: CDR1 MNHEY, CDR2 SVGAGI. The CDR3 DNA follows: TGTGCCAGCAGCCCCATCCCAGACAGGAACTATGGCTACACCTTC. This gives the protein CASSPIPDRNYGYTF.

The CDR3 DNA reads TGTGCCACCAGCAAACAGGGGTTTGGCTACACCTTC. Amino acid sequence: CATSKQGFGYTF. The chain links TRBV15 to TRBJ1-2, with 7 positions matching TRBD1. J lost 7 bases, V lost 4 bases, and 3 bases had no gene match. Germline V lookup: CDR1 LNHNV, CDR2 YYDKDF (reference sequence). The CDR3 length is 12 residues.

The chain couples TRBV27 to TRBJ1-1; D possibly corresponds to TRBD1 (5 bases). Deletions cut 0 bases from V and 7 bases from J, with 15 bases between. The CDR3 is made up of 15 amino acids. Germline V CDR1 and CDR2: MNHEY, SMNVEV (reference sequence). CDR3 DNA: TGTGCCAGCAGTTTATCAGCAGGGCTGGGCAGTGAAGCTTTCTTT. Its protein product is CASSLSAGLGSEAFF.